Listed here is a single T cell receptor (beta chain). Its antigen remains unknown. Then a second PCR, running roughly 6 to 12 cycles, was carried out with a sample-barcoded 5' primer and a J-beta primer mix. Each cDNA molecule was tagged by a template-switch adaptor with 12 random nucleotides. A single record per CDR3 protein comes from TCRdb applying MiXCR to the 5' RACE reads. The data hold approximately 2,000,000 distinct CDR3 sequences, with approximately 39% observed a single time. This sample was included in a study of blood T cells in healthy people across ages. General study points: Those diversity estimates obtained from one million T cells were thought to be underestimates. Not knowing donor CMV status may have confounded expanded clonotype changes.

Trimming cost V 5 bases and J 10 bases; bases outside gene matches: 5. The CDR3 is made up of 11 amino acids. Looked up from germline, CDR1 is SQVTM and CDR2 is ANQGSEA. The source is a human donor in good health. The V and J genes are TRBV29-1 and TRBJ1-2, with TRBD1 identical over 9 bases. The specimen was blood. The CDR3 here is CSVSLQGAYTF. CDR3 bases: TGCAGCGTTTCATTACAGGGGGCCTACACCTTC.